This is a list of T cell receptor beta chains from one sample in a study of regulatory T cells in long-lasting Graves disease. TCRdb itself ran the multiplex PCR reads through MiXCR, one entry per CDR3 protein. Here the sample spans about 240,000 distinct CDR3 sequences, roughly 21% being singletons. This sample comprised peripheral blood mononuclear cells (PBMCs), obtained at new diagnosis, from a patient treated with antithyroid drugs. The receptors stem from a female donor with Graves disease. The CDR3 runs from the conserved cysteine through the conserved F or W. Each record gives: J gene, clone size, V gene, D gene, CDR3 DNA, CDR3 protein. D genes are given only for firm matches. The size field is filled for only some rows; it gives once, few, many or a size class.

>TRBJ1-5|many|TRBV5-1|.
TGCGCCAGCAGCTTAGGACCTCAGGGGTCTAGCAATCAGCCCCAGCATTTT
CASSLGPQGSSNQPQHF
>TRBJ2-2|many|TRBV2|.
TGTGCCAGCAGTGATCATCGCAAGCCCGGGGAGCTGTTTTTT
CASSDHRKPGELFF
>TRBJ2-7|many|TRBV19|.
TGTGCCAGTACCGACTCTCGGGGTGATGAGCAGTACTTC
CASTDSRGDEQYF
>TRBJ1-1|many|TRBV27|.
TGTGCCAGCAGTTTGTGGAGGGAGTCTGAAGCTTTCTTT
CASSLWRESEAFF
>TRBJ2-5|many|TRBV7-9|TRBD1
TGTGCCAGCAGTCCAACAGGGGCTAAGACCCAGTACTTC
CASSPTGAKTQYF
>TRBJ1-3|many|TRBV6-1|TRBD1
TGTGCCAGCCGCGGGACAGGGGGATCTGGAAACACCATATATTTT
CASRGTGGSGNTIYF
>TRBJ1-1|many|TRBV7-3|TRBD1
TGTGCCAGCAGCGTAACGAAACAGGGGGCGCGTATCTTT
CASSVTKQGARIF
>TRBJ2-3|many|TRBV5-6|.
TGTGCCAGCAGCTTTCCCCCAGATACGCAGTATTTT
CASSFPPDTQYF
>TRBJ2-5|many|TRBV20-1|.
TGCAGTGCTAGAGATCCCTCGGAGACCCAGTACTTC
CSARDPSETQYF
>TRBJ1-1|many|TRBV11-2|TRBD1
TGTGCCAGCAGGGACAGGCGCATGAACACTGAAGCTTTCTTT
CASRDRRMNTEAFF
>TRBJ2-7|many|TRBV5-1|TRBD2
TGCGCCAGCAGCCCTGTCTCCGGGACTACCTACGAGCAGTACTTC
CASSPVSGTTYEQYF
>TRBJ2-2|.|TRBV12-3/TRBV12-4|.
TGTGCCAGCAGTTTACGAAAGGGACTTAACACCGGGGAGCTGGTTTTT
CASSLRKGLNTGELVF
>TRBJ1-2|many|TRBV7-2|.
TGTGCCAGCAGCTTAGATAAGGGGTCGTGGGGCTACACCTTC
CASSLDKGSWGYTF
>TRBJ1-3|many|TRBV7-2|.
TGTGCCAGCAGCTGGGGGGGCTCTGGAAACACCATATATTTT
CASSWGGSGNTIYF
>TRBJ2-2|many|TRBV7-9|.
TGTGCCAGCAGCTTCAGTAACACCGGGGAGCTGTTTTTT
CASSFSNTGELFF
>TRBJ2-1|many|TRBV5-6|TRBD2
TGTGCCAGCAGCTTGACTAGCGGGGGGGCTCATGAGCAGTTCTTC
CASSLTSGGAHEQFF
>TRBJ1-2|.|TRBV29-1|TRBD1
TGCAGCACCCAGACAGGGGTCGGCTACACCTTC
CSTQTGVGYTF
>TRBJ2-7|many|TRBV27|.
TGTGCCAGCAGTTTTCAACCTCCGGGACTCCACTACTCCTACGAGCAGTACTTC
CASSFQPPGLHYSYEQYF
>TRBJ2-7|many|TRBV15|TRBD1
TGTGCCACCAGCAGTGACAGGGTTTCACACTACGAGCAGTACTTC
CATSSDRVSHYEQYF
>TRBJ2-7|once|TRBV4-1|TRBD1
TGCGCCAGCAGCCAAATTGCGACAGGGGCCTACGAGCAGTACTTC
CASSQIATGAYEQYF
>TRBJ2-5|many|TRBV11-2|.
TGTGCCAGCAGCTTAGGGGCGCAGACCCAGTACTTC
CASSLGAQTQYF
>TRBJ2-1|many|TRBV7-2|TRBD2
TGTGCCAGCAGCTTGGCGGGAGGGTACAATGAGCAGTTCTTC
CASSLAGGYNEQFF
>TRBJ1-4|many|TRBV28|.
TGTGCCAGCAGTTTAGGGACCATGGGTGAAAAACTGTTTTTT
CASSLGTMGEKLFF
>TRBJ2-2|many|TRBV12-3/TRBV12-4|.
TGTGCCAGCAGTCCCCAGCGGCGAACGAACACCGGGGAGCTGCTTTTT
CASSPQRRTNTGELLF
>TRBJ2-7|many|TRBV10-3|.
TGTGCCATCAGTGCAACCTACGAGCAGTACTTC
CAISATYEQYF
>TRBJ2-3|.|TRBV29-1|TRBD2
TGCAGCGTCCCTCCGCCGGGAGGGATTGGCACAGATACGCAGTATTTT
CSVPPPGGIGTDTQYF
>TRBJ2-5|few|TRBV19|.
TGTGCCAGTAGTACTGTGGATGCGGAGACCCAGTACTTC
CASSTVDAETQYF
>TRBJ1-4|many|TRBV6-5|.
TGTGCCAGCAGTTACCAATTTGGACGCTCTGCAACTAATGAAAAACTGTTTTTT
CASSYQFGRSATNEKLFF
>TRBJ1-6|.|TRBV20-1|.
TGCAGTGCTAGTATAGGGGATAATTCACCCCTCCACTTT
CSASIGDNSPLHF
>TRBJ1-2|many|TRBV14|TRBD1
TGTGCCAGCAGCCTACGGGACAGTTCTAACTATGGCTACACCTTC
CASSLRDSSNYGYTF
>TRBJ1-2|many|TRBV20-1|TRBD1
TGCAGTGTCAGATCCGGGACAGGGGTCTATGGCTACACCTTC
CSVRSGTGVYGYTF
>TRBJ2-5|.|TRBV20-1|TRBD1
TGCAGTGCCCACTGGACAGGGGGGGAGACCCAGTACTTC
CSAHWTGGETQYF
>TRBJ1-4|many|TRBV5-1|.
TGCGCCAGCAGCGGAACAGGGCTCAGTAATGAAAAACTGTTTTTT
CASSGTGLSNEKLFF
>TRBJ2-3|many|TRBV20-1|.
TGCAGTGCTAGACCCGGTTTTTCCGATACGCAGTATTTT
CSARPGFSDTQYF
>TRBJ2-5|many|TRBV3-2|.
TGTGCCAGCAGCCAGTCAGAGGGGAGCGGGGGGGCGGAGACCCAGTACTTC
CASSQSEGSGGAETQYF
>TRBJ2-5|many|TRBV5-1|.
TGCGCCAGCAGCCGGACTCAAGAGACCCAGTACTTC
CASSRTQETQYF
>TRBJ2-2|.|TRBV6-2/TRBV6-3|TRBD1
TGTGCCAGCAGGCCCGGGACAGGGGTTCACGGGGAGCTGTTTTTT
CASRPGTGVHGELFF
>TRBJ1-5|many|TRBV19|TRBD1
TGTGCCAGTCACAGACAGGGCGGGGGGCCCAATCAGCCCCAGCATTTT
CASHRQGGGPNQPQHF
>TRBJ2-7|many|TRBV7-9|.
TGTGCCAGCAGCTTAGCGGGGGGATACGAGCAGTACTTC
CASSLAGGYEQYF
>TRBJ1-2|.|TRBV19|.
TGTGCCAGTAGTACCCTGAGGGGAAGGAATGGCTACACCTTC
CASSTLRGRNGYTF
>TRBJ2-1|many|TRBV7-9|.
TGTGCCAGCAGCTTAGCGCTGGCCTACAATGAGCAGTTCTTC
CASSLALAYNEQFF
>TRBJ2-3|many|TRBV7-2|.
TGTGCCAGCAGCTTAGACCGGGTTGCAGATACGCAGTATTTT
CASSLDRVADTQYF